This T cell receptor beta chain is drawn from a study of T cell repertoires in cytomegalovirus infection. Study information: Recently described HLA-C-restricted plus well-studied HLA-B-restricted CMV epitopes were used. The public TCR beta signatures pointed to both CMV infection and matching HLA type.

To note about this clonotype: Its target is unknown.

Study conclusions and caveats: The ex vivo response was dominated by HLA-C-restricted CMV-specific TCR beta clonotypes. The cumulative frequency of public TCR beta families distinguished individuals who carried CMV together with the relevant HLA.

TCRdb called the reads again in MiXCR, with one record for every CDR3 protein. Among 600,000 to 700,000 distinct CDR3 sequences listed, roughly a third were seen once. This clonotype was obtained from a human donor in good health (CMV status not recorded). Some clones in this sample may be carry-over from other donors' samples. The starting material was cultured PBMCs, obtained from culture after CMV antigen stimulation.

The CDR3 coding sequence is TGTGCCAGCAGGAGGGACGCCGACGAGCAGTACTTC. Translation: CASRRDADEQYF. The chain joins TRBV6-6 to TRBJ2-7; D is possibly TRBD1 or TRBD2 (5 bases each). The CDR3 runs 12 residues. The germline V gene has CDR1 MNHNY and CDR2 SVGAGI (reference sequence). V lost 6 bases and J 5 bases, leaving 11 bases between the germline ends.